Listed below are T cell receptor beta chains from one sample, sequenced in a study of blood T cell repertoires in COVID-19. Repertoires were generated with immunoSEQ multiplex PCR, while TCRdb's copy carries only in-frame clones and drops some. The repertoire holds 120,000 to 150,000 clones, with almost 80% as singletons. The sequencing input was peripheral blood. The receptors here all came from a man aged 50 or older with active or convalescent COVID-19. Each CDR3 is given with its conserved first and last residue. Fields, in order: clone size, J gene, D gene, V gene, CDR3 protein, CDR3 DNA. The D gene is left open where the match is weak. Only some rows state a clone size, as once, few, many or a class for expanded clones.

.	TRBJ1-5	TRBD1	TRBV30	CAWTGGGNQPQHF	TGTGCCTGGACAGGGGGCGGCAATCAGCCCCAGCATTTT
once	TRBJ1-1	.	TRBV6-5	CASTLSGSAEAFF	TGTGCCAGCACTTTATCTGGGAGTGCTGAAGCTTTCTTT
.	TRBJ1-1	.	TRBV5-1	CASSFGEGTEAFF	TGCGCCAGCAGCTTCGGGGAGGGGACTGAAGCTTTCTTT
.	TRBJ2-7	TRBD2	TRBV19	CASSMTGGRVEQYF	TGTGCCAGTAGTATGACGGGAGGGCGGGTCGAGCAGTACTTC
.	TRBJ1-5	TRBD1	TRBV4-1	CASSQGQIGGAYSNQPQHF	TGCGCCAGCAGCCAAGGCCAGATAGGGGGCGCCTATAGCAATCAGCCCCAGCATTTT
.	TRBJ2-5	.	TRBV4-1	CASSPSLGVSLETQYF	TGCGCCAGCAGCCCCTCCCTCGGGGTGTCATTGGAGACCCAGTACTTC
.	TRBJ2-1	.	TRBV15	CATSSYLNEQFF	TGTGCCACCAGCAGTTATTTGAATGAGCAGTTCTTC
.	TRBJ1-4	TRBD1	TRBV4-1	CASTQGAATEKLFF	TGCGCCAGCACCCAGGGGGCGGCCACTGAAAAACTGTTTTTT
.	TRBJ2-5	TRBD2	TRBV7-6	CASSQRLAGGPETQYF	TGTGCCAGCAGCCAGCGACTAGCGGGAGGTCCGGAGACCCAGTACTTC
few	TRBJ2-3	TRBD2	TRBV7-3	CASGSGRSTDTQYF	TGTGCCAGCGGCAGCGGGAGGAGCACAGATACGCAGTATTTT
.	TRBJ1-6	TRBD1	TRBV24-1	CATSDRTGEKGYNSPLHF	TGTGCCACCAGTGATCGTACAGGGGAGAAGGGCTATAATTCACCCCTCCACTTT
.	TRBJ1-1	TRBD1	TRBV6-1	CASSGTGGISSYTEAFF	TGTGCCAGCAGTGGGACAGGGGGCATCTCTTCTTACACTGAAGCTTTCTTT
.	TRBJ2-7	.	TRBV18	CASSPQRASYEQYF	TGTGCCAGCTCACCACAGCGGGCCTCCTACGAGCAGTACTTC
.	TRBJ1-3	.	TRBV21-1	CASSKPKTGVRNTIYF	TGTGCCAGCAGCAAACCGAAAACAGGGGTTAGAAACACCATATATTTT
.	TRBJ1-5	.	TRBV28	CASGGQPQHF	TGTGCCAGCGGAGGGCAGCCCCAGCATTTT
few	TRBJ2-5	TRBD2	TRBV6-1	CASSEDWTSGYGQYF	TGTGCCAGCAGTGAAGATTGGACTAGCGGATACGGGCAGTACTTC
.	TRBJ2-3	.	TRBV7-8	CASSLDPSTDTQYF	TGTGCCAGCAGCTTAGATCCAAGCACAGATACGCAGTATTTT
.	TRBJ2-2	.	TRBV7-9	CASSLAGGGTGELFF	TGTGCCAGCAGCTTAGCGGGAGGAGGCACCGGGGAGCTGTTTTTT
.	TRBJ2-4	.	TRBV15	CATSRDLESKNIQYF	TGTGCCACCAGCAGAGATCTGGAGAGCAAAAACATTCAGTACTTC
.	TRBJ1-6	TRBD1	TRBV2	CASGKDRVVSPLHF	TGTGCCAGCGGCAAGGACAGGGTGGTGTCACCCCTCCACTTT